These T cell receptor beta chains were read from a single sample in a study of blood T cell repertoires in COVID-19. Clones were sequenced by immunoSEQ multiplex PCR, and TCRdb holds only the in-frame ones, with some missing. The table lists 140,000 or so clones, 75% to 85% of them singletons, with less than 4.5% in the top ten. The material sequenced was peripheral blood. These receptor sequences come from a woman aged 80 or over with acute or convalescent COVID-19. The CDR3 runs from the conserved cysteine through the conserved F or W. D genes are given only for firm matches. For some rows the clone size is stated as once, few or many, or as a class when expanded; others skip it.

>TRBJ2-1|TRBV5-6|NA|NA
CASSFVGSGYNEQFF
TGTGCCAGCAGCTTTGTTGGGAGCGGGTACAATGAGCAGTTCTTC
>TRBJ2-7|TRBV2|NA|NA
CASSEATGRTYEQYF
TGTGCCAGCAGTGAAGCGACAGGGAGGACCTACGAGCAGTACTTC
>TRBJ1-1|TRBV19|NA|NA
CASSSGGAMNTEAFF
TGTGCCAGTAGTTCCGGAGGAGCCATGAACACTGAAGCTTTCTTT
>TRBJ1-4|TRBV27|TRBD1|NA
CASRDRRARGTNEKLFF
TGTGCCAGCAGGGACAGGAGAGCAAGGGGAACTAATGAAAAACTGTTTTTT
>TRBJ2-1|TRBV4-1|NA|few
CASSQRLSNRNEQFF
TGCGCCAGCAGCCAAAGGTTGTCCAACAGGAATGAGCAGTTCTTC
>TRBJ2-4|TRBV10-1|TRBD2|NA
CASSDGTSGRAGIQYF
TGCGCCAGCAGTGACGGGACTAGCGGGAGGGCAGGGATTCAGTACTTC
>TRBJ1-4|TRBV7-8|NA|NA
CASSLLGGYLSDEKLFF
TGTGCCAGCAGCTTATTGGGGGGATATCTCTCGGATGAAAAACTGTTTTTT
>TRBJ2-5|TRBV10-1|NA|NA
CASSESTVQETQYF
TGCGCCAGCAGTGAGTCGACAGTCCAAGAGACCCAGTACTTC
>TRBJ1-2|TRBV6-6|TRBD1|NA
CASSGRTGEGYTF
TGTGCCAGCAGTGGGCGGACAGGGGAGGGCTACACCTTC
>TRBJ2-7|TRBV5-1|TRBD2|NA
CASSLAPGRAYEQYF
TGCGCCAGCAGCTTGGCACCCGGGAGGGCCTACGAGCAGTACTTC
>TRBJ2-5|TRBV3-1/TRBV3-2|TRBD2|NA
CASVITGGPGETQYF
TGTGCCAGTGTAATTACGGGAGGGCCGGGGGAGACCCAGTACTTC
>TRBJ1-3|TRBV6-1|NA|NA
CASSERTDATIYF
TGTGCCAGCAGTGAACGGACAGACGCCACCATATATTTT
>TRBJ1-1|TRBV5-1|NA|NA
CASSLRWGDNNLNTEAFF
TGCGCCAGCAGCTTAAGGTGGGGCGACAACAACTTGAACACTGAAGCTTTCTTT
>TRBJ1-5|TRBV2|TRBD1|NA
CASSIGQGVNQPQHF
TGTGCCAGCAGCATAGGACAGGGTGTAAATCAGCCCCAGCATTTT
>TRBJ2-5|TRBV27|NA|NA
CASSPGLPRETQYF
TGTGCCAGCAGTCCGGGACTGCCTCGGGAGACCCAGTACTTC
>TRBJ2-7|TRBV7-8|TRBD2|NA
CASGTSGSFYEQYF
TGTGCCAGCGGGACTAGCGGGAGTTTCTACGAGCAGTACTTC
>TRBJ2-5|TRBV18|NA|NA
CASSPSRATGETQYF
TGTGCCAGCTCACCGAGTAGAGCCACGGGAGAGACCCAGTACTTC
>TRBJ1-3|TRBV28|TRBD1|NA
CASSGGQGAGNTIYF
TGTGCCAGCAGTGGGGGACAGGGCGCTGGAAACACCATATATTTT
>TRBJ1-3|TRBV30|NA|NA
CAWSVGGANWNTIYF
TGTGCCTGGAGTGTAGGGGGAGCAAATTGGAACACCATATATTTT
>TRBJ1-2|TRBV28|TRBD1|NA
CASSFLLRGQGEGYTF
TGTGCCAGCAGTTTCCTCCTTAGGGGGCAGGGGGAAGGCTACACCTTC
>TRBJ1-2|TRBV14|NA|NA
CASSQRPELKLYGYTF
TGTGCCAGCAGCCAAAGGCCGGAGTTGAAACTCTATGGCTACACCTTC
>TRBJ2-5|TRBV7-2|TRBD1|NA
CASSPGTGETQYF
TGTGCCAGCAGCCCTGGGACAGGGGAGACCCAGTACTTC
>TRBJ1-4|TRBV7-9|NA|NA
CASSLGAVNEKLFF
TGTGCCAGCAGCTTAGGCGCTGTTAATGAAAAACTGTTTTTT
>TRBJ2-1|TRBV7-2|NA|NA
CASRRPISSYNEQFF
TGTGCCAGCAGACGTCCGATTAGCTCCTACAATGAGCAGTTCTTC
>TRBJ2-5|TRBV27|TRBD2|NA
CASSSLGLGGGRETQYF
TGTGCCAGCAGTAGCCTGGGACTAGGTGGAGGCAGGGAGACCCAGTACTTC
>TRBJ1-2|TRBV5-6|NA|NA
CASSLEVLGYGYTF
TGTGCCAGCAGCTTGGAGGTACTAGGCTATGGCTACACCTTC
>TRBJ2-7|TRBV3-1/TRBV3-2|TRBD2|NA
CASSQDPHSGSSYEQYF
TGTGCCAGCAGCCAAGATCCCCATAGCGGGAGCTCCTACGAGCAGTACTTC
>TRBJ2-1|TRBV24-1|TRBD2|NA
CATSDFPGTSGDNEQFF
TGTGCCACCAGTGATTTTCCTGGGACTAGCGGAGACAATGAGCAGTTCTTC
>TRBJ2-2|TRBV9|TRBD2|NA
CASSVVLAGGSGELFF
TGTGCCAGCAGCGTAGTGCTAGCGGGAGGTTCCGGGGAGCTGTTTTTT
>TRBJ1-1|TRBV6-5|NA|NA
CASSYDRNTEAFF
TGTGCCAGCAGTTACGACAGAAACACTGAAGCTTTCTTT
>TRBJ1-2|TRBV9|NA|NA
CASSAHGGSTYGYTF
TGTGCCAGCAGCGCCCACGGGGGTTCTACCTATGGCTACACCTTC
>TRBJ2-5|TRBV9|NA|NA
CASSVEVASGDVAQYF
TGTGCCAGCAGCGTAGAAGTGGCATCCGGGGATGTGGCCCAGTACTTC
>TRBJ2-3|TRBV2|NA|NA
CASRDTGTDTQYF
TGTGCCAGCAGGGACACCGGCACAGATACGCAGTATTTT
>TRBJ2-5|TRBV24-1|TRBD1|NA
CATSDTRGPGETQYF
TGTGCCACCAGTGATACCAGGGGGCCGGGAGAGACCCAGTACTTC
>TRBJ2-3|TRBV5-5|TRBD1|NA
CASSRGQGRVDTQYF
TGTGCCAGCAGCCGGGGACAGGGAAGGGTAGATACGCAGTATTTT
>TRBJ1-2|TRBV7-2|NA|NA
CASSFYGGVGYGYTF
TGTGCCAGCAGCTTCTATGGGGGGGTCGGCTATGGCTACACCTTC